Presented here are 9 T cell receptor beta chains from one specimen sequenced in a study of T cell repertoires in ileal Crohn's disease. TCRdb keeps only in-frame clones here, not all; method: immunoSEQ multiplex PCR. The data contain around 1,600 clones, roughly nine tenths of them singletons. Regarding time point: inflamed ileum from the surgical specimen. Sample: ileal tissue. These receptors all stem from an adult with Crohn's disease.

V and J are TRBV28 and TRBJ1-2; 7 nucleotides match TRBD1. Germline values: CDR1 MDHEN, CDR2 SYDVKM. J gave up 8 bases and V 5 bases, and 11 bases lay outside the gene matches. This CDR3 spans 14 amino acids. The CDR3 loop is CASSLTTGRDGYTF. CDR3 coding DNA: TGTGCCAGCAGTCTCACGACAGGGAGGGACGGCTACACCTTC.

The V call is TRBV27, the J call TRBJ2-6; D call uncertain. Trimming left V 7 bases short and J 0 bases short, with 19 bases between. This CDR3 is 18 amino acids long. Germline V gives CDR1 MNHEY, CDR2 SMNVEV (reference sequence). CDR3: CASTIRPNSHSGANVLTF. In DNA form, the CDR3 reads TGTGCCAGCACCATCCGCCCCAACTCCCACTCTGGGGCCAACGTCCTGACTTTC.

The chain uses TRBV19 and TRBJ2-3, with 7 bases matching TRBD2. The J segment lost 6 bases and the V segment lost 10 bases, leaving 16 bases of the junction unmatched. This CDR3 region has 15 residues. Germline values: CDR1 LNHDA, CDR2 SQIVND (reference sequence). This chain's CDR3 is CAMSARGVPDDTQYF. In DNA form, the CDR3 reads TGTGCCATGTCAGCCCGGGGGGTCCCCGACGATACGCAGTATTTT.

The chain carries TRBV28 and TRBJ2-7, with 9 bases fitting TRBD1. V lost 4 bases, J lost 5 bases, and 6 bases stayed unmatched. Looked up from germline, CDR1 is MDHEN and CDR2 is SYDVKM. The CDR3 contains 14 residues. The CDR3 DNA reads TGTGCCAGCAGTTCCCGACAGGGGGGAGACGAGCAGTACTTC. Amino acids: CASSSRQGGDEQYF.

J is TRBJ1-6 and V is TRBV7-9, with D possibly TRBD1 on 5 matching bases. Germline V gives CDR1 SEHNR, CDR2 FQNEAQ (reference sequence). The CDR3 length is 13 residues. V lost 2 bases, J lost 10 bases, and 9 bases lay in between. CDR3 sequence: CASSLQGASPLHF. The CDR3 nucleotides are TGTGCCAGCAGCTTACAGGGAGCCTCACCCCTCCACTTT.

This chain uses TRBV6-5 with TRBJ2-2, with TRBD2 matching 7 bases. Trimming removed 2 bases from V and 1 base from J; junction bases left unmatched: 4. The germline V gene has CDR1 MNHEY and CDR2 SVGAGI. There are 16 residues in the CDR3. CDR3 sequence reads: CASSYGRAGNTGELFF. In DNA form, the CDR3 reads TGTGCCAGCAGTTACGGGAGGGCAGGGAACACCGGGGAGCTGTTTTTT.

The CDR3 spells CSVTGGTTSYEQYF. The CDR3 nucleotides read TGCAGCGTGACAGGGGGCACGACCTCCTACGAGCAGTACTTC. The rearrangement links TRBV29-1 to TRBJ2-7; 10 positions match TRBD1. The trim removed 6 bases at V and 0 bases at J, leaving 5 bases unmatched. Germline V gene sequence: CDR1 SQVTM, CDR2 ANQGSEA. The CDR3 covers 14 residues.

J is TRBJ1-5 and V is TRBV28, with D uncertain. This CDR3 has 15 residues. Trimming took 3 bases from V and 2 from J, leaving 11 bases between them. Germline CDR1 MDHEN, CDR2 SYDVKM. This CDR3 reads CASSLTSVGNQPQHF. The CDR3, as DNA: TGTGCCAGCAGTTTGACGTCGGTGGGCAATCAGCCCCAGCATTTT.

V gene TRBV19 combines with J gene TRBJ1-5, with D possibly being TRBD1 (6 bases). Germline CDR1 reads LNHDA; CDR2 reads SQIVND (reference sequence). This CDR3 is 13 amino acids long. V gave up 9 bases and J gave up 5 bases, with 14 bases separating them. CDR3 DNA sequence: TGTGCCAGCGGCGACAGGACATATCAGCCCCAGCATTTT. It specifies CASGDRTYQPQHF.